Below, 21 T cell receptor beta chains from the same sample are listed, as sequenced in a study of T cells in women clearing cervical HPV infection. Assay used: immunoSEQ multiplex PCR; TCRdb lists only in-frame clones, some missing. The sample has tens of thousands of clones. Input material: blood buffy coat. The source is a woman aged 18-69 years with a cervical HPV16 infection that either progressed to CIN3+ or cleared (not recorded which).

A note on this clone: The read comes to an end 3 residues before the CDR3 does, leaving the germline J gene to fill in the end. The chain is built from TRBV5-1 and TRBJ1-2, with D perhaps TRBD1 (5 bases). This CDR3 region has 16 residues. Trimming removed 0 bases at V and 1 base at J, with 13 bases between. Germline lookup yields CDR1 SGHRS and CDR2 YFSETQ. Partial CDR3 DNA: TGCGCCAGCAGCTTGGCCAAAACAGGCTTTAACTATGGC. Protein: CASSLAKTGFNYG. From start to end, the CDR3 is CASSLAKTGFNYGYTF.

Turning to this clone: The read halts 3 residues ahead of the CDR3 end, with the missing end drawn from the germline J gene. The chain joins TRBV20-1 to TRBJ1-1, with D perhaps matching TRBD1 (6 bases). The germline V gene has CDR1 DFQATT and CDR2 SNEGSKA (reference sequence). Trimming stripped 6 bases from V and 4 bases from J, with 18 bases between. The CDR3 runs 14 residues. The CDR3 is CSAHRGRGGTEAFF. CDR3 bases read: TGCAGTGCACACCGGGGGAGGGGGGGCACTGAA.

Notes on this clone: The read gets to within 3 residues of the CDR3 end, and the germline J gene fills in the rest. The V gene is TRBV2, the J gene TRBJ2-1, with 10 positions matching TRBD2. CDR3 size: 14 residues. Germline values: CDR1 SNHLY, CDR2 FYNNEI. The V segment lost 5 bases and the J segment 9 bases; nucleotides outside the gene matches: 7. The CDR3 bases that were read are TGTGCCAGCAGTCTCAGAGCGGGGGGGCCTGAG. This codes for CASSLRAGGPE. The entire CDR3 sequence reads CASSLRAGGPEQFF.

Concerning this clone itself: Sequencing ends 3 residues short of the CDR3 end; the germline J gene provides the rest. V gene TRBV5-6 combines with J gene TRBJ2-5; no clear D gene. The CDR3 length is 11 residues. Germline V gives CDR1 SGHDT, CDR2 YYEEEE. V shed 4 bases and J shed 3 bases, with 4 bases lying between them. The DNA read from the CDR3 is TGTGCCAGCAGCCGGGAAGAGACC. This codes for CASSREET. The complete CDR3 reads CASSREETQYF.

CDR3 sequence reads: CASRQGNNYGYTF. Incomplete CDR3 DNA: TGTGCCAGCAGACAGGGGAATAACTATGGC. The chain carries TRBV5-4 and TRBJ1-2; TRBD1 aligns across 7 bases. The CDR3 end falls 3 residues outside the read, so it is completed with the germline J gene. Germline V CDR1 and CDR2: SGHNT, YYREEE (reference sequence). V lost 5 bases and J lost 1; bases outside the gene matches: 2. The CDR3 contains 13 residues.

Concerning this clone: Sequencing ends 3 residues short of the CDR3 end; the germline J gene provides the rest. This rearrangement joins TRBV10-3 to TRBJ2-1; TRBD1 is a possible D gene (5 bases). CDR3 size: 14 residues. Germline loops: CDR1 ENHRY, CDR2 SYGVKD. The germline V and J ends were trimmed by 7 bases and 9 bases, with 19 bases remaining between them. CDR3 bases read: TGTGCCATCAAGGGTCGACAGTCAGTCGGTGAG. It encodes CAIKGRQSVGE. In full, the CDR3 reads CAIKGRQSVGEQFF.

The sequenced part of the CDR3 DNA is TGCGCCAGCAGCTTGGGAACAGGGTTAAACTATGGC. Translated: CASSLGTGLNYG. The CDR3 reads in full as CASSLGTGLNYGYTF. V gene TRBV5-1 combines with J gene TRBJ1-2; D might be TRBD1 (6 bases). The read ends 3 residues before the CDR3 terminus; that terminus is restored from the germline J gene. Trimming removed 0 bases at V and 2 bases at J, with 11 bases between. Germline assignment: CDR1 SGHRS and CDR2 YFSETQ. The CDR3 loop spans 15 amino acids.

Partial CDR3 DNA: TGTGCCTGGAACGGGGAACTGACGAACACTGAA. It encodes CAWNGELTNTE. The entire CDR3 reads CAWNGELTNTEAFF. The chain has TRBV30 and TRBJ1-1; D gene unclear. The read terminates 3 residues before the CDR3 end, so the remaining end is supplied by the germline J gene. The ends were cut back, 4 bases at V and 1 base at J, with 13 bases in the middle. CDR3 length equals 14 residues. Germline values: CDR1 GTSNPN, CDR2 SVGIG (reference sequence).

Points on this clone: The CDR3 extends 3 residues past the end of the read, so its final part is completed from the germline J gene. V gene TRBV5-1 combines with J gene TRBJ2-7, with 9 nucleotides matching TRBD1. In germline, CDR1 is SGHRS, CDR2 YFSETQ. V shed 3 bases and J 3 bases; nucleotides not matched to a gene: 7. The CDR3 covers 15 residues. CDR3 DNA, as far as it was read: TGCGCCAGCAGCTCTCCGGGACAGGGTTTCTACGAG. Its protein is CASSSPGQGFYE. The entire CDR3 sequence reads CASSSPGQGFYEQYF.

As regards this clone: The read finishes 3 residues shy of the CDR3 end, and the germline J gene is used to complete it. The rearrangement joins TRBV7-3 to TRBJ2-5; the match to TRBD2 covers 11 bases. The CDR3 extends over 18 amino acids. V shed 6 bases and J 1 base; nucleotides not matched to a gene: 13. Germline V gene data show CDR1 as SGHTA and CDR2 as FQGTGA. Partial CDR3 DNA: TGTGCCAGCAGACCCACAGGCCGCGGACTAGCGGGCCAAGAGACC. Amino acids: CASRPTGRGLAGQET. The whole CDR3 protein reads CASRPTGRGLAGQETQYF.

Notes on this clone: The missing CDR3 end, 3 residues past where the read stops, is filled in from the germline J gene. The rearrangement joins TRBV4-2 to TRBJ2-3; 10 nucleotides match TRBD2. This CDR3 is built from 17 residues. Trimming cost V 2 bases and J 4 bases; bases outside gene matches: 9. CDR1 is LGHNA, CDR2 YNFKEQ, per germline. This CDR3 reads CASSQSGASGGSDTQYF. The part of the CDR3 DNA that was read is TGTGCCAGCAGCCAAAGTGGGGCTAGCGGGGGTTCAGATACG.

CDR3 residues: CATSGLEPYEQYF. The sequenced CDR3 bases are TGTGCCACCAGTGGCCTCGAGCCCTACGAG. The J gene is TRBJ2-7, the V gene TRBV24-1; no definite D call. The missing CDR3 end, 3 residues past where the read stops, is filled in from the germline J gene. V was trimmed by 5 bases and J by 2 bases, leaving 9 bases between them. The CDR3 totals 13 residues. The germline V gene encodes CDR1 KGHDR and CDR2 SFDVKD.

To note about this clone: The CDR3 extends 3 residues past the end of the read, so its final part is completed from the germline J gene. The rearrangement links TRBV11-2 to TRBJ1-2; D not certain. The CDR3 length is 11 residues. Trimming pared 5 bases from V and 7 bases from J, leaving 8 bases between. Germline CDR1 and CDR2: SGHAT and FQNNGV. CDR3 DNA (partial): TGTGCCAGCAGCCGAAACAGTGGC. It yields the protein CASSRNSG. The full CDR3 is CASSRNSGYTF.

Details on this clone: The CDR3 end lies 3 residues beyond the end of the read and is filled in from the germline J gene. This CDR3 is also generated by other DNA sequences in the sample. This chain joins TRBV7-3 and TRBJ1-1, with a tentative D call TRBD1 (5 bases). This CDR3 spans 14 amino acids. Trimming removed 9 bases at V and 4 bases at J, with 18 bases between. Germline CDR1 is SGHTA and CDR2 is FQGTGA. The CDR3 reads CASSDNTGSTEAFF. CDR3 DNA, as far as it was read: TGTGCCAGTAGCGATAATACAGGAAGCACTGAA.

In the case of this clone: The read terminates 3 residues before the CDR3 end, so the remaining end is supplied by the germline J gene. The chain couples TRBV19 to TRBJ1-5; a weak D match, TRBD1 (6 bases). V dropped 8 bases and J dropped 4 bases, with 15 bases sitting between them. CDR1 is LNHDA, CDR2 SQIVND, per germline (reference sequence). The CDR3 is 14 amino acids. The CDR3 loop is CASALGQQNQPQHF. CDR3 bases read: TGTGCCAGTGCCCTCGGACAGCAAAATCAGCCC. The variable domain in full, completed from reference TRBV19 and TRBJ1-5, reads DGGITQSPKYLFRKEGQNVTLSCEQNLNHDAMYWYRQDPGQGLRLIYYSQIVNDFQKGDIAEGYSVSREKKESFPLTVTSAQKNPTAFYLCASALGQQNQPQHFGDGTRLSIL.

Details on this clone: The read halts 3 residues ahead of the CDR3 end, with the missing end drawn from the germline J gene. V gene TRBV5-1 combines with J gene TRBJ2-5; D is undetermined. Germline V gene lookup returns CDR1 SGHRS and CDR2 YFSETQ. V lost 4 bases and J lost 1, with 14 bases in between. This CDR3 contains 15 residues. The chain's CDR3 is CASSLTPGSQETQYF. The covered CDR3 bases are TGCGCCAGCAGCCTTACGCCTGGCTCCCAAGAGACC.

Notes on this clone: The CDR3 extends 3 residues past the end of the read, so its final part is completed from the germline J gene. This rearrangement joins TRBV7-9 to TRBJ2-7; perhaps TRBD1 as D (7 bases). Germline V gene sequence: CDR1 SEHNR, CDR2 FQNEAQ (reference sequence). This CDR3 spans 14 amino acids. V was trimmed by 1 base and J by 5 bases, leaving 12 bases between them. CDR3 bases read: TGTGCCAGCAGCTTAGTCAGGGGGGACCACGAG. It yields the protein CASSLVRGDHE. The entire CDR3 protein is CASSLVRGDHEQYF.

About this clone: The read is 3 residues too short to cover the CDR3 end, so that end is filled in from the germline J gene. J is TRBJ2-1 and V is TRBV28; 7 bases match TRBD1. CDR1 and CDR2 from the germline V gene are MDHEN and SYDVKM. The CDR3 is made up of 15 amino acids. Losses at the gene ends were 7 bases for V and 5 bases for J; bases not matched to a gene: 11. CDR3 bases read: TGTGCCAGCATTACAGGGGCCAATACCCACAATGAG. Protein product: CASITGANTHNE. The whole CDR3 region reads CASITGANTHNEQFF.

CDR3: CASSQMGLDFDEQYF. The DNA read from the CDR3 is TGCGCCAGCAGCCAAATGGGACTAGACTTCGACGAG. The chain has TRBV4-1 and TRBJ2-7; 8 nucleotides line up with TRBD2. The read ends 3 residues before the CDR3 terminus; that terminus is restored from the germline J gene. Germline values: CDR1 MGHRA, CDR2 YSYEKL. With 2 bases clipped from V and 5 bases from J, the junction kept 8 bases outside the gene matches. The CDR3 is 15 residues long.

Turning to this clone: The missing CDR3 end, 3 residues past where the read stops, is filled in from the germline J gene. V and J are TRBV4-1 and TRBJ2-7; 11 positions match TRBD2. Germline assignment: CDR1 MGHRA and CDR2 YSYEKL. The CDR3 loop spans 16 amino acids. The V segment lost 0 bases and the J segment 4 bases; nucleotides outside the gene matches: 5. CDR3 protein: CASSQDRSGGAYEQYF. The DNA read from the CDR3 is TGCGCCAGCAGCCAAGACCGTAGCGGGGGGGCGTACGAG.

Points on this clone: The read ends 3 residues shy of where the CDR3 ends; the end is completed using the germline J gene. The chain couples TRBV20-1 to TRBJ2-1; 11 bases map to TRBD2. The CDR3 totals 14 residues. Germline-derived CDR1 and CDR2 are DFQATT and SNEGSKA (reference sequence). V trimming: 3 bases; J trimming: 7 bases; junction bases outside the gene matches: 5. CDR3 DNA (partial): TGCAGTGCTAGGGCGGCTAGCGGGGGGAATGAG. Its translation is CSARAASGGNE. The CDR3 in its entirety is CSARAASGGNEQFF.